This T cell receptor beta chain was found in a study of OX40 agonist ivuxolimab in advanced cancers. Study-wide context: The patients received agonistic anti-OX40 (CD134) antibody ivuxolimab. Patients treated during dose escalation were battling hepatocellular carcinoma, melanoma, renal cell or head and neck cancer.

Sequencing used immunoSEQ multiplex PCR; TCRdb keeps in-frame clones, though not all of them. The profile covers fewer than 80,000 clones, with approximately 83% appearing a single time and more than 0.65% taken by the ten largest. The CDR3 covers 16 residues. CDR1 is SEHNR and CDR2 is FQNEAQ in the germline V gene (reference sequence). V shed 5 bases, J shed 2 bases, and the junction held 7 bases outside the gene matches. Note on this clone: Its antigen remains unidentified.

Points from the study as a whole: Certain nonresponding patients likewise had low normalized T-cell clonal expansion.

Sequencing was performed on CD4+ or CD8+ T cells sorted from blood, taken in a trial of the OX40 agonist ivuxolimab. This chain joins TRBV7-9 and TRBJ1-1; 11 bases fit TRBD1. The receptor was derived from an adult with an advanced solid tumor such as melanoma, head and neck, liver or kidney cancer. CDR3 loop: CASSPGQGAVNTEAFF. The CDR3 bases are TGTGCCAGCAGCCCCGGACAGGGGGCGGTTAACACTGAAGCTTTCTTT.